A single sample is the source of the 26 T cell receptor beta chains below, sequenced in a study of T cell responses to AZD1222 COVID-19 vaccine. Repertoires were generated with immunoSEQ multiplex PCR, while TCRdb's copy carries only in-frame clones and drops some. The sample includes 100,000 or so clones, more than 70% of them seen just once. This specimen consisted of peripheral blood, obtained on day 0 of MenACWY control vaccination. Receptor source: an adult in good health.

The rearrangement links TRBV10-3 to TRBJ2-2; D remains unclear. This CDR3 region has 15 residues. Trimming took off 0 bases at V and 2 bases at J, with 7 bases between the two ends. Germline loops: CDR1 ENHRY, CDR2 SYGVKD. CDR3 nucleotide sequence: TGTGCCATCAGTGAGTCGCGCTCCAACACCGGGGAGCTGTTTTTT. This encodes CAISESRSNTGELFF.

The chain couples TRBV10-3 to TRBJ2-3, with 8 bases lining up with TRBD2. The V gene end was trimmed by 3 bases and the J gene end by 6 bases; junction bases not matched to a gene: 5. Germline-derived CDR1 and CDR2 are ENHRY and SYGVKD. The CDR3 is 14 residues long. CDR3 loop: CAISEPGLADTQYF. In DNA, the CDR3 is TGTGCCATCAGTGAACCCGGACTAGCTGATACGCAGTATTTT.

The genes are TRBV28 and TRBJ2-2; D might be TRBD2 (6 bases). Germline V gives CDR1 MDHEN, CDR2 SYDVKM. Trimming left V 5 bases short and J 1 base short, with 14 bases between. The CDR3 spans 16 residues. The CDR3 sequence is CASSHPGGGNTGELFF. The CDR3 DNA reads TGTGCCAGCAGTCACCCCGGGGGTGGGAACACCGGGGAGCTGTTTTTT.

The CDR3 region is CASSSTGRYEQYF. CDR3 nucleotide sequence: TGTGCCAGCAGCTCGACTGGCCGCTACGAGCAGTACTTC. J is TRBJ2-7 and V is TRBV7-9; no clear D. CDR1 is SEHNR, CDR2 FQNEAQ, per germline (reference sequence). V dropped 4 bases and J dropped 3 bases, with 10 bases sitting between them. The CDR3 has 13 amino acids.

This clone was observed a handful of times. This sequence joins TRBV2 and TRBJ2-7; D uncertain. V was clipped by 6 bases and J by 5 bases, with 14 bases between them. The CDR3 has 13 amino acids. The germline V gene has CDR1 SNHLY and CDR2 FYNNEI. The CDR3, as DNA: TGTGCCAGCAGCGCTCGACTGGGTAACGAGCAGTACTTC. It yields the protein CASSARLGNEQYF.

The chain recombines TRBV5-1 with TRBJ1-1, with D tentatively TRBD1 (5 bases). CDR1 SGHRS and CDR2 YFSETQ come from the germline V gene. Between the trimmed V and J ends, which lost 1 base and 3 bases, there was a span of 10 bases. The length of the CDR3 is 14 residues. This chain's CDR3 is CASSLRGADTEAFF. The DNA of the CDR3 is TGCGCCAGCAGCTTGAGGGGAGCGGACACTGAAGCTTTCTTT.

This clone was seen once. The chain carries TRBV30 and TRBJ2-3; D may be TRBD1 or TRBD2 (5 bases each). The CDR3 extends over 14 amino acids. The V gene's germline CDR1 is GTSNPN and CDR2 SVGIG (reference sequence). Between the trimmed V and J ends, which lost 2 bases and 4 bases, there was a span of 13 bases. Written as DNA, the CDR3 is TGTGCCTGGAGTTCCGGGACCCGCCCAGATACGCAGTATTTT. Residues: CAWSSGTRPDTQYF.

This chain connects TRBV19 to TRBJ1-1; D not resolved. This CDR3 is built from 14 residues. V lost 2 bases and J lost 1, with 8 bases in between. Germline V CDR1 and CDR2: LNHDA, SQIVND (reference sequence). The CDR3 here is CASSITSGNTEAFF. CDR3 coding DNA: TGTGCCAGTAGTATAACATCCGGGAACACTGAAGCTTTCTTT. The full variable domain, in which reference TRBV19 and TRBJ1-1 provide the parts outside the CDR3, is DGGITQSPKYLFRKEGQNVTLSCEQNLNHDAMYWYRQDPGQGLRLIYYSQIVNDFQKGDIAEGYSVSREKKESFPLTVTSAQKNPTAFYLCASSITSGNTEAFFGQGTRLTVV.

The chain uses TRBV5-1 and TRBJ1-6; TRBD1 might be the D (5 bases). Trimming pared 0 bases from V and 1 base from J, leaving 8 bases between. The CDR3 contains 16 residues. CDR1 is SGHRS and CDR2 is YFSETQ in the germline V gene. The CDR3 sequence: CASSLVGESYNSPLHF. The CDR3 DNA reads TGCGCCAGCAGCTTGGTGGGGGAGTCCTATAATTCACCCCTCCACTTT.

This sequence joins TRBV10-3 and TRBJ1-5; D is unresolved. This CDR3 has 13 residues. The germline V and J ends were trimmed by 4 bases and 2 bases, with 6 bases remaining between them. Germline values: CDR1 ENHRY, CDR2 SYGVKD. This CDR3 is CAISVEGNQPQHF. CDR3 bases: TGTGCCATCAGTGTCGAGGGCAATCAGCCCCAGCATTTT.

J is TRBJ1-4 and V is TRBV2; 9 bases fit TRBD1. There are 15 residues in the CDR3. Germline V gene data show CDR1 as SNHLY and CDR2 as FYNNEI. J was trimmed by 7 bases and V by 7 bases; bases with no gene match: 10. The DNA for the CDR3 is TGTGCCAGCACCGGAGGGGACAGGGATGGTGAAAAACTGTTTTTT. This translates into CASTGGDRDGEKLFF. The variable domain in full, completed from reference TRBV2 and TRBJ1-4, reads EPEVTQTPSHQVTQMGQEVILRCVPISNHLYFYWYRQILGQKVEFLVSFYNNEISEKSEIFDDQFSVERPDGSNFTLKIRSTKLEDSAMYFCASTGGDRDGEKLFFGSGTQLSVL.

This sequence joins TRBV5-1 and TRBJ1-1, with D tentatively TRBD1 (5 bases). V was shortened by 0 bases and J by 7 bases, with 13 bases between the two germline ends. This CDR3 comprises 14 residues. Germline CDR1 reads SGHRS; CDR2 reads YFSETQ. The CDR3 nucleotides read TGCGCCAGCAGCTTGGCGGTTAGAGACAGTGAAGCTTTCTTT. It codes for CASSLAVRDSEAFF.

The chain recombines TRBV20-1 with TRBJ2-1; D is unresolved. Trimming cost V 6 bases and J 9 bases, with 12 bases left between them. Germline V gives CDR1 DFQATT, CDR2 SNEGSKA (reference sequence). The CDR3 is 11 amino acids. This chain's CDR3 is CSASPEFEQFF. In DNA form, the CDR3 reads TGCAGTGCCAGCCCCGAATTTGAGCAGTTCTTC.

This rearrangement joins TRBV4-3 to TRBJ2-1; D is undetermined. V was trimmed by 0 bases and J by 8 bases, leaving 5 bases between them. Germline V CDR1 and CDR2: LGHNA, YSLEER. The CDR3 is 12 residues long. CDR3 sequence (DNA): TGCGCCAGCAGCCAAGATGCCCATGAGCAGTTCTTC. It yields the protein CASSQDAHEQFF.

The chain uses TRBV5-6 and TRBJ1-2, with D possibly being TRBD1 (5 bases). Germline CDR1 and CDR2: SGHDT and YYEEEE. The CDR3 runs to 13 residues. Trimming removed 1 base from V and 6 bases from J, with 10 bases in between. The chain's CDR3 is CASSLSGLHGYTF. Here the CDR3 DNA reads TGTGCCAGCAGCTTGTCGGGGCTCCATGGCTACACCTTC.

In regard to this clone: Other DNA sequences within the sample encode an identical CDR3. The V and J genes are TRBV9 and TRBJ2-1, with 8 bases lining up with TRBD2. CDR1 and CDR2 (germline): SGDLS, YYNGEE. CDR3 length equals 15 residues. With 0 bases clipped from V and 3 bases from J, the junction kept 2 bases outside the gene matches. The CDR3 DNA sequence: TGTGCCAGCAGCGTAGTGGCGGGGGGCTACAATGAGCAGTTCTTC. It specifies CASSVVAGGYNEQFF.

The gene calls are TRBV28 and TRBJ1-2; no firm D call. The V end was cut by 5 bases, the J end by 4 bases, with 17 bases between. The CDR3 is 15 amino acids. CDR1 MDHEN and CDR2 SYDVKM come from the germline V gene. CDR3 DNA sequence: TGTGCCAGCAGTCCCCCACCCGGACGTGGCTATGGCTACACCTTC. This encodes CASSPPPGRGYGYTF.

This clone has just one count. The chain combines TRBV12-3 or TRBV12-4 with TRBJ2-2; D remains unclear. V was shortened by 2 bases and J by 7 bases, with 5 bases between the two germline ends. The length of the CDR3 is 12 residues. CDR3 coding DNA: TGTGCCAGCAGTTTACTTAGCGGGGAGCTGTTTTTT. Translation: CASSLLSGELFF.

This rearrangement joins TRBV6-5 to TRBJ2-7; tentative D call: TRBD2 (5 bases). CDR3 size: 15 residues. Germline assignment: CDR1 MNHEY and CDR2 SVGAGI. V dropped 4 bases and J dropped 3 bases, with 16 bases sitting between them. Here the CDR3 DNA reads TGTGCCAGCAGTTTCCCATCGAATCGGGGCTACGAGCAGTACTTC. Its translation: CASSFPSNRGYEQYF.

The rearrangement links TRBV11-2 to TRBJ2-7; perhaps TRBD2 as D (5 bases). V lost 5 bases, J lost 2 bases, and 13 bases lay in between. The germline V gene encodes CDR1 SGHAT and CDR2 FQNNGV. The CDR3 spans 14 residues. DNA of the CDR3: TGTGCCAGCAGCCAAATGTGGAGGACCTACGAGCAGTACTTC. This gives the protein CASSQMWRTYEQYF.

V usage is TRBV3-1 (or the pseudogene TRBV3-2) and J usage is TRBJ1-4; D might be TRBD1 (6 bases). Per the germline V gene, CDR1 is LGHDT and CDR2 is YNNKEL (reference sequence). V was shortened by 3 bases and J by 4 bases, with 12 bases between the two germline ends. The CDR3 has 15 residues. CDR3 residues: CASSHQGQHNEKLFF. In DNA, the CDR3 is TGTGCCAGCAGCCACCAGGGACAACATAATGAAAAACTGTTTTTT.

The J gene is TRBJ1-1, the V gene TRBV7-9, with a tentative D call TRBD1 (6 bases). V lost 4 bases and J 1 base, leaving 19 bases between the germline ends. The CDR3 spans 17 residues. Per the germline V gene, CDR1 is SEHNR and CDR2 is FQNEAQ (reference sequence). CDR3 amino acids: CASSYNRAGLGNTEAFF. The CDR3 bases are TGTGCCAGCAGCTATAACAGGGCAGGGCTTGGGAACACTGAAGCTTTCTTT.

The rearrangement uses TRBV30 and TRBJ1-3, with TRBD1 matching 10 bases. This CDR3 has 15 residues. V was pared by 2 bases and J by 1 base, with 2 bases of the junction left unmatched. Germline CDR1 reads GTSNPN; CDR2 reads SVGIG (reference sequence). CDR3 nucleotides: TGTGCCTGGAGTAGGGGACAGGGGTCTGGAAACACCATATATTTT. It translates to CAWSRGQGSGNTIYF.

CDR3 sequence (DNA): TGTGCCAGCAGCTTGGCGGGGGCCTACGAGCAGTACTTC. Residues: CASSLAGAYEQYF. The gene calls are TRBV7-9 and TRBJ2-7; TRBD2 agrees at 7 bases. V dropped 3 bases and J dropped 2; count of bases not matched to a gene: 1. This CDR3 contains 13 residues. In germline, CDR1 is SEHNR, CDR2 FQNEAQ (reference sequence).

The rearrangement links TRBV9 to TRBJ2-7; tentatively, D is TRBD2 (5 bases). Trimming removed 3 bases at V and 6 bases at J, with 13 bases between. CDR3 length: 13 residues. The germline V gene encodes CDR1 SGDLS and CDR2 YYNGEE. The CDR3 region has the DNA TGTGCCAGCAGCGCGGCCTACCGGGGCGAGCAGTACTTC. Protein: CASSAAYRGEQYF.

V gene TRBV3-1 (or the pseudogene TRBV3-2) combines with J gene TRBJ2-5, with D tentatively TRBD1 or TRBD2 (7 bases each). The CDR3 extends over 17 amino acids. CDR1 is LGHDT, CDR2 YNNKEL, per germline (reference sequence). V was trimmed by 3 bases and J by 9 bases, leaving 26 bases between them. CDR3 DNA: TGTGCCAGCAGCCATGGAATGGGACAGAGAGGGGGGAGGGCCCAGTACTTC. Translated: CASSHGMGQRGGRAQYF.